These T cell receptor beta chains were read from a single sample in a study of blood T cell repertoires in COVID-19. The data were produced by immunoSEQ multiplex PCR, yet TCRdb's version contains in-frame clones alone and is incomplete. The sample consists of some 460,000 clones, roughly 87% of them appearing once. The sequenced material came from PBMCs or T cells enriched from blood (not recorded which). These receptors were obtained from a woman aged 18-30 years who had recovered from COVID-19. CDR3s include the opening cysteine and the closing phenylalanine or tryptophan. The D gene is left open where the match is weak. Clone size is not always given. Where it is, it says once, few, many or a class for expanded clones.

j_gene	v_gene	d_gene	abundance	CDR3nt	CDR3aa
TRBJ2-7	TRBV5-1	.	.	TGCGCCAGCAGCTTGGATTCGGGACTGAACTACGAGCAGTACTTC	CASSLDSGLNYEQYF
TRBJ2-1	TRBV7-9	TRBD2	.	TGTGCCAGCAGCTCACTAGCGGGGGGAAGAGGTGAGCAGTTCTTC	CASSSLAGGRGEQFF
TRBJ2-7	TRBV7-7	.	.	TGTGCCAGCAGCTTAGCGCTGGGGCGGGACTACGAGCAGTACTTC	CASSLALGRDYEQYF
TRBJ2-7	TRBV4-1	.	.	TGCGCCAGCAGCCATCCCCCGGGGGTCGGCTGGACATCGATCTACGAGCAGTACTTC	CASSHPPGVGWTSIYEQYF
TRBJ2-3	TRBV3-1/TRBV3-2	TRBD1	.	TGTGCCAGCAGCCACCTGACAGGGGGAGGAGATACGCAGTATTTT	CASSHLTGGGDTQYF
TRBJ2-3	TRBV12-1	.	.	TGTGCCAGCAGCCCCGTGGGCGCGGGGCCCACAGATACGCAGTATTTT	CASSPVGAGPTDTQYF
TRBJ2-7	TRBV10-3	TRBD2	few	TGTGCCATCAGTGATGAGATAGCGGGGGGGCCGATTCAGTACTTC	CAISDEIAGGPIQYF
TRBJ2-7	TRBV6-5	TRBD1	.	TGTGCCAGCAGTCGACAGGGGGCGTCCTACGAGCAGTACTTC	CASSRQGASYEQYF
TRBJ2-1	TRBV28	TRBD1	.	TGTGCCAGCCAACAGGGGGCGCGGAACAATGAGCAGTTCTTC	CASQQGARNNEQFF
TRBJ2-2	TRBV7-9	TRBD2	once	TGTGCCAGCAGTTCACTTAAGCCTAGCGGGGGCCCCGGGGAGCTGTTTTTT	CASSSLKPSGGPGELFF
TRBJ2-3	TRBV29-1	.	.	TGCAGCGTTGAAGCCTCAGATACGCAGTATTTT	CSVEASDTQYF
TRBJ1-1	TRBV30	TRBD1	.	TGTGCCTGGAGCGACAGGGGGAGCGATGAAGCTTTCTTT	CAWSDRGSDEAFF
TRBJ1-1	TRBV19	.	.	TGTGCCAGTAGTATTCGGGGTACTGAAGCTTTCTTT	CASSIRGTEAFF
TRBJ1-2	TRBV27	.	.	TGTGCCAGCAGTTTACATCCTGGGGCTCTTGGTGACTATGGCTACACCTTC	CASSLHPGALGDYGYTF
TRBJ2-7	TRBV5-8	TRBD2	.	TGTGCCAGCAGCTTGGAGACTAGCTTAGCCTACGAGCAGTACTTC	CASSLETSLAYEQYF
TRBJ2-2	TRBV19	.	.	TGTGCCAGTAGTATAGGGGGGGGACACAGCACCGGGGAGCTGTTTTTT	CASSIGGGHSTGELFF
TRBJ2-7	TRBV3-1/TRBV3-2	.	.	TGTGCCAGCAGCCCCGATTTGGGGAGGGAGCAGTACTTC	CASSPDLGREQYF
TRBJ1-5	TRBV2	.	.	TGTGCCAGCAGTCACATTGACAGCCCCAATCAGCCCCAGCATTTT	CASSHIDSPNQPQHF
TRBJ2-1	TRBV5-1	TRBD1	many	TGCGCCAGCAGCCAATTGGGACAGTACAATGAGCAGTTCTTC	CASSQLGQYNEQFF
TRBJ2-7	TRBV5-6	TRBD2	.	TGTGCCAGCAACACAGACTTAGCGGGCGTGGGGGAGCAGTACTTC	CASNTDLAGVGEQYF
TRBJ1-6	TRBV3-1/TRBV3-2	.	.	TGTGCCAGCAGCTTAGAAGTTGGGGAGGGTTACGACTCACCCCTCCACTTT	CASSLEVGEGYDSPLHF
TRBJ1-2	TRBV3-1/TRBV3-2	TRBD1	.	TGTGCCAGCAGCCGGAGGACAGGGGAGCTTGGCTACACCTTC	CASSRRTGELGYTF
TRBJ1-1	TRBV5-1	.	.	TGCGCCAGCAGCTTGAATGGGGGAGGCCCTCCTGAAGCTTTCTTT	CASSLNGGGPPEAFF
TRBJ1-2	TRBV7-9	TRBD1	once	TGTGCCAGCAGCCCACCGACAGGGAGGATGGTTGGCTACACCTTC	CASSPPTGRMVGYTF
TRBJ2-3	TRBV30	.	.	TGTGCCTGGAGTGATCGGGGGGCGAACCCAATAGGCACAGATACGCAGTATTTT	CAWSDRGANPIGTDTQYF
TRBJ2-3	TRBV28	.	.	TGTGCCAGCAGTTCCAGCGAGACTCCAGGGAAAGATACGCAGTATTTT	CASSSSETPGKDTQYF
TRBJ2-3	TRBV30	TRBD2	once	TGTGCCTGGACCCTCGGGACTAGCGGAACCACAGATACGCAGTATTTT	CAWTLGTSGTTDTQYF
TRBJ1-2	TRBV7-9	.	.	TGTGCCGTGGGAGGGCGTTCCTTTAACTATGGCTACACCTTC	CAVGGRSFNYGYTF